This section outlines one T cell receptor (beta chain) sequence together with its context. Its antigen is undetermined. Attachment of unique molecular identifiers was made to individual cDNA molecules. TCRdb re-analysed the 5' RACE reads in MiXCR, keeping a single row per CDR3 protein. The sample records tens of thousands of distinct CDR3 sequences, about 6.4% being singletons. This entry comes from a study of early T cells in non-severe SARS-CoV-2 infection. Whole-study context: Sequenced bulk RNA came from whole blood that was unsorted, and chains were unpaired. Whole-study results and caveats: Missing private and CD4 specificities, VDJdb matching favored anti-spike CD8 responses.

The CDR3 is 11 amino acids. CDR1 SQVTM and CDR2 ANQGSEA come from the germline V gene. Material: whole blood, obtained at baseline. The TCR comes from an adult who was a healthcare worker with PCR-confirmed SARS-CoV-2 infection or an uninfected control (not recorded which). J is TRBJ1-2 and V is TRBV29-1; D not certain. Here the CDR3 reads CRGGGTDGYTF. The CDR3 coding sequence is TGCAGAGGTGGTGGTACGGATGGCTACACCTTC.